This T cell receptor (beta chain) stems from a study of shared clonotypes between healthy human individuals. Overall study: For every donor, three CD4 naive, three CD4 memory, two CD8 naive and one CD8 memory plates were used.

Germline assignment: CDR1 SGHRS and CDR2 YFSETQ. This CDR3 is 14 amino acids long. Trimming removed 1 base from V and 6 bases from J, with 12 bases in between. Each cell subset's genomic DNA was divided evenly among several immunoSEQ plates. Methods used by the authors: Filtering differed for immunoSEQ, which gave only junction sequences without quality scores. Profiled with immunoSEQ multiplex PCR; TCRdb holds only in-frame clones, not every one. That table gives V, J and clone size, and the DNA gave D and trimming. Of around 2,100,000 clones in the sample, about 95% were seen once. Naive CD8 cells lacked CD45RO, underwent positive selection for CCR7 and left out terminally differentiated effector memory CD45RA+ cells. Donors comprised healthy HIV-negative adults lacking recent acute infections or vaccinations.

The source is a man between 18 and 35 years old in good health. The sample comprised naive CD8+ T cells sorted from blood. The V gene is TRBV5-1, the J gene TRBJ2-3, with D uncertain. This CDR3 reads CASSLTYPQDTQYF. DNA for the CDR3: TGCGCCAGCAGCTTGACGTACCCTCAGGATACGCAGTATTTT. The variable domain in full, completed from reference TRBV5-1 and TRBJ2-3, reads KAGVTQTPRYLIKTRGQQVTLSCSPISGHRSVSWYQQTPGQGLQFLFEYFSETQRNKGNFPGRFSGRQFSNSRSEMNVSTLELGDSALYLCASSLTYPQDTQYFGPGTRLTVL.